This T cell receptor (beta chain) is from a study of cytomegalovirus exposure and HLA in healthy donors. Turning to the study itself: Earlier, 110 million or so unique TCR beta sequences were recovered from roughly 200 million T cells by an analysis. General study findings and limits: A previous analysis found most TCR beta V segments productive roughly 87% or roughly 30% of the time. The study listed approximately 160 cytomegalovirus-associated TCR beta chains. Solely CMV serostatus was available to characterize immune exposure.

Trimming pared 2 bases from V and 2 bases from J, leaving 11 bases between. The germline V gene has CDR1 SNHLY and CDR2 FYNNEI. CDR3 length equals 15 residues. PCR amplification relied on 60 Vbeta primers (plus 13 Jbeta primers). TCRdb keeps only in-frame clones here, not all; method: immunoSEQ multiplex PCR. This table has some 120,000 clones, under 85% appearing once. Notes on this clone: Antigen specificity is unknown.

This sequence was found in a woman in her late teens or twenties in good health and CMV-seronegative. Sequencing was done on a sample of PBMCs. The chain carries TRBV2 and TRBJ2-3, with D possibly TRBD1 on 5 matching bases. CDR3 amino acids: CASSEPTVPTDTQYF. The CDR3 DNA follows: TGTGCCAGCAGTGAACCGACAGTGCCCACAGATACGCAGTATTTT. The complete variable domain, with remaining parts taken from reference TRBV2 and TRBJ2-3, reads EPEVTQTPSHQVTQMGQEVILRCVPISNHLYFYWYRQILGQKVEFLVSFYNNEISEKSEIFDDQFSVERPDGSNFTLKIRSTKLEDSAMYFCASSEPTVPTDTQYFGPGTRLTVL.